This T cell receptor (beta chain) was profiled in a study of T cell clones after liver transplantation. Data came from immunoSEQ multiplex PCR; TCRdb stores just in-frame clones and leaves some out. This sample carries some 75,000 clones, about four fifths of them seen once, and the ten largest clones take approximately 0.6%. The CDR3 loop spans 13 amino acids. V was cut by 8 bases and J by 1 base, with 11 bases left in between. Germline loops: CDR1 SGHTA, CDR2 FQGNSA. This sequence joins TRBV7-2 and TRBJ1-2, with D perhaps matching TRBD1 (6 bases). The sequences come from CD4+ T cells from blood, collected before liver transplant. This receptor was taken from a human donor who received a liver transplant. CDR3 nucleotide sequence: TGTGCCAGCGGCGGACAGCTTAACTATGGCTACACCTTC. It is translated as CASGGQLNYGYTF. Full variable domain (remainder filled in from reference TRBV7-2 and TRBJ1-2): GAGVSQSPSNKVTEKGKDVELRCDPISGHTALYWYRQSLGQGLEFLIYFQGNSAPDKSGLPSDRFSAERTGGSVSTLTIQRTQQEDSAVYLCASGGQLNYGYTFGSGTRLTVV.